The 24 T cell receptor beta chains below were found in one sample sequenced in a study of shared clonotypes between healthy human individuals. TCRdb keeps only in-frame clones here, not all; method: immunoSEQ multiplex PCR. This sample has about 2,200,000 clones, with about 93% found just once. CD45RO-negative cells were positively selected for CCR7, leaving out terminally differentiated effector memory CD45RA+ cells. Material: naive CD8+ T cells from PBMCs. The receptor set was obtained from a man younger than 35 in good health. Some clones in this sample may be carry-over from other donors' samples.

The V and J genes are TRBV2 and TRBJ2-7; possible D gene TRBD2, 5 bases. CDR3 length equals 13 residues. The germline CDR1 and CDR2 sequences are SNHLY and FYNNEI. Trimming removed 5 bases from V and 3 bases from J, with 11 bases in between. The CDR3 DNA sequence: TGTGCCAGCAGTATTACCCGGGACTACGAGCAGTACTTC. Residues: CASSITRDYEQYF.

The chain links TRBV25-1 to TRBJ1-1, with a tentative D call TRBD1 (5 bases). The V and J ends lost 5 bases and 2 bases respectively, with 12 bases between them. This CDR3 has 14 residues. Germline V gene lookup returns CDR1 MGHDK and CDR2 SYGVNS. The CDR3 nucleotides are TGTGCCAGCAGTCGACCGGGGGGTAACACTGAAGCTTTCTTT. Translation gives CASSRPGGNTEAFF.

The chain recombines TRBV5-1 with TRBJ2-7; D is perhaps TRBD2 (5 bases). The V gene lost 0 bases and the J gene lost 5 bases, with 15 bases spanning the gap. CDR1 and CDR2 from the germline V gene are SGHRS and YFSETQ. CDR3 size: 15 residues. CDR3 coding DNA: TGCGCCAGCAGCTTGGATTATACGGGATTGGACGAGCAGTACTTC. Translating it yields CASSLDYTGLDEQYF.

The chain couples TRBV4-1 to TRBJ2-7; D is possibly TRBD2 (6 bases). The CDR3 runs to 15 residues. Germline CDR1 reads MGHRA; CDR2 reads YSYEKL. V was shortened by 4 bases and J by 2 bases, with 15 bases between the two germline ends. The CDR3: CASSRDWDGTYEQYF. DNA of the CDR3: TGCGCCAGCAGCCGGGACTGGGACGGGACCTACGAGCAGTACTTC.

The chain combines TRBV28 with TRBJ1-2; 8 nucleotides agree with TRBD1. Germline CDR1 MDHEN, CDR2 SYDVKM. This CDR3 spans 16 amino acids. The ends lost 5 bases at V and 7 bases at J; junction bases unmatched: 15. The CDR3 DNA follows: TGTGCCAGCAGTCTCCCCCTAAGGGACAGGATCGGTGGCTACACCTTC. It specifies CASSLPLRDRIGGYTF.

J is TRBJ2-3 and V is TRBV19; D remains unclear. Germline CDR1 and CDR2: LNHDA and SQIVND (reference sequence). Deletions cut 6 bases from V and 6 bases from J, with 19 bases between. This CDR3 contains 15 residues. CDR3 in DNA: TGTGCCAGTAGCCTTTATGGGATAAACTCCGATACGCAGTATTTT. Its translation is CASSLYGINSDTQYF.

A single count supports this clone. V and J are TRBV7-9 and TRBJ2-4; 13 bases agree with TRBD2. Germline V gene sequence: CDR1 SEHNR, CDR2 FQNEAQ (reference sequence). J gave up 1 base and V 5 bases, and 8 bases lay outside the gene matches. This CDR3 is built from 18 residues. Here the CDR3 reads CASSGGLAGLRAKNIQYF. The CDR3 DNA follows: TGTGCCAGCAGCGGGGGACTAGCGGGGTTGCGGGCCAAAAACATTCAGTACTTC. The variable domain in full, with the rest retrieved from reference TRBV7-9 and TRBJ2-4, is DTGVSQNPRHKITKRGQNVTFRCDPISEHNRLYWYRQTLGQGPEFLTYFQNEAQLEKSRLLSDRFSAERPKGSFSTLEIQRTEQGDSAMYLCASSGGLAGLRAKNIQYFGAGTRLSVL.

The V and J genes are TRBV5-1 and TRBJ2-4, with D unclear. V was pared by 4 bases and J by 1 base, with 12 bases between. CDR1 is SGHRS, CDR2 YFSETQ, per germline. This CDR3 has 15 amino acids. Here the CDR3 reads CASSELEAAKNIQYF. The CDR3 coding sequence is TGCGCCAGCAGCGAGCTTGAGGCGGCCAAAAACATTCAGTACTTC.

This clone was observed a handful of times. V and J are TRBV4-1 and TRBJ1-1; tentatively, D is TRBD1 (5 bases). CDR1 and CDR2 from the germline V gene are MGHRA and YSYEKL. Deletions cut 3 bases from V and 5 bases from J, with 16 bases between. The CDR3 is made up of 15 amino acids. The CDR3 DNA sequence: TGCGCCAGCAGCCAGGGACGGCGTGACGGAACTGAAGCTTTCTTT. This translates into CASSQGRRDGTEAFF.

This chain links TRBV7-9 with TRBJ2-7; D is unresolved. Between the trimmed V and J ends, which lost 0 bases and 7 bases, there was a span of 13 bases. From germline, CDR1 is SEHNR and CDR2 FQNEAQ (reference sequence). CDR3 length equals 14 residues. CDR3 amino acids: CASSLAAELREQYF. The CDR3 region has the DNA TGTGCCAGCAGCTTAGCCGCCGAACTCAGGGAGCAGTACTTC.

This clone was seen once. Other nucleotide sequences from this sample produce the same CDR3. The CDR3 sequence: CASSFGVYNEQFF. DNA of the CDR3: TGTGCCAGCAGTTTTGGGGTTTACAATGAGCAGTTCTTC. The rearrangement uses TRBV27 and TRBJ2-1, with no clear D. V was trimmed by 3 bases and J by 4 bases, leaving 7 bases between them. CDR3 length: 13 residues. Germline CDR1 MNHEY, CDR2 SMNVEV (reference sequence).

This chain links TRBV28 with TRBJ1-3; unclear D gene. V was shortened by 0 bases and J by 4 bases, with 10 bases between the two germline ends. The CDR3 totals 15 residues. Germline CDR1 reads MDHEN; CDR2 reads SYDVKM. CDR3 in amino acids: CASSLWRNRGNTIYF. As DNA, the CDR3 is TGTGCCAGCAGTTTATGGCGCAACAGAGGAAACACCATATATTTT.

The V call is TRBV19, the J call TRBJ2-3; D remains ambiguous. V dropped 5 bases and J dropped 5 bases, with 11 bases sitting between them. CDR1 LNHDA and CDR2 SQIVND come from the germline V gene (reference sequence). There are 13 residues in the CDR3. The CDR3 spells CASSGGSGDTQYF. The CDR3 DNA follows: TGTGCCAGTAGTGGCGGTTCGGGAGATACGCAGTATTTT. Using reference TRBV19 and TRBJ2-3 for the parts outside the CDR3, the full variable domain is DGGITQSPKYLFRKEGQNVTLSCEQNLNHDAMYWYRQDPGQGLRLIYYSQIVNDFQKGDIAEGYSVSREKKESFPLTVTSAQKNPTAFYLCASSGGSGDTQYFGPGTRLTVL.

The rearrangement links TRBV29-1 to TRBJ1-2, with D possibly TRBD1 on 6 matching bases. The germline V gene encodes CDR1 SQVTM and CDR2 ANQGSEA. The V gene lost 3 bases and the J gene lost 6 bases, with 14 bases spanning the gap. The CDR3 sequence is 13 residues long. The CDR3 sequence: CSVEPQGTNGYTF. As DNA, the CDR3 is TGCAGCGTTGAGCCACAGGGAACTAATGGCTACACCTTC.

V gene TRBV5-1 combines with J gene TRBJ2-7; 9 bases are a match to TRBD1. The CDR3 length is 14 residues. Trimming removed 5 bases from V and 3 bases from J; junction bases left unmatched: 6. Germline-derived CDR1 and CDR2 are SGHRS and YFSETQ. CDR3 sequence: CASREGTGYYEQYF. The CDR3 region has the DNA TGCGCCAGCAGGGAGGGGACAGGGTACTACGAGCAGTACTTC. The whole variable domain, remainder taken from reference TRBV5-1 and TRBJ2-7, is KAGVTQTPRYLIKTRGQQVTLSCSPISGHRSVSWYQQTPGQGLQFLFEYFSETQRNKGNFPGRFSGRQFSNSRSEMNVSTLELGDSALYLCASREGTGYYEQYFGPGTRLTVT.

The V and J genes are TRBV7-9 and TRBJ2-1, with 7 bases matching TRBD2. Germline CDR1 SEHNR, CDR2 FQNEAQ (reference sequence). This CDR3 spans 15 amino acids. J was trimmed by 2 bases and V by 7 bases; bases with no gene match: 8. The CDR3 region is CASTHRLAAYNEQFF. The DNA for the CDR3 is TGTGCCAGCACTCACCGACTAGCAGCCTACAATGAGCAGTTCTTC. Full variable domain (remainder filled in from reference TRBV7-9 and TRBJ2-1): DTGVSQNPRHKITKRGQNVTFRCDPISEHNRLYWYRQTLGQGPEFLTYFQNEAQLEKSRLLSDRFSAERPKGSFSTLEIQRTEQGDSAMYLCASTHRLAAYNEQFFGPGTRLTVL.

The chain recombines TRBV7-3 with TRBJ2-5; 8 bases are a match to TRBD2. J was trimmed by 1 base and V by 0 bases; bases with no gene match: 1. Germline V gene sequence: CDR1 SGHTA, CDR2 FQGTGA. The CDR3 consists of 15 residues. The CDR3 sequence is CASSLTSGVQETQYF. DNA for the CDR3: TGTGCCAGCAGCTTAACTAGCGGGGTCCAAGAGACCCAGTACTTC.

This clone was observed once. This rearrangement joins TRBV7-8 to TRBJ2-4; unclear D gene. V gave up 6 bases and J gave up 2 bases, with 11 bases separating them. Germline V gene lookup returns CDR1 SGHVS and CDR2 FQNEAQ. The CDR3 is 14 residues long. CDR3 sequence (DNA): TGTGCCAGCAGGGCTGGGGTAACCAAAAACATTCAGTACTTC. Translating it yields CASRAGVTKNIQYF.

This clone was seen more than once but under ten times. V usage is TRBV6-6 and J usage is TRBJ2-7, with D possibly being TRBD1 (5 bases). Germline V gives CDR1 MNHNY, CDR2 SVGAGI (reference sequence). Trimming stripped 3 bases from V and 5 bases from J, with 14 bases between. CDR3 length equals 14 residues. CDR3 region: CASSYSAGYDEQYF. The CDR3 DNA reads TGTGCCAGCAGTTATAGTGCAGGGTATGACGAGCAGTACTTC.

The rearrangement links TRBV7-9 to TRBJ2-1, with 9 nucleotides matching TRBD2. The CDR3 contains 15 residues. V lost 5 bases, J lost 5 bases, and 7 bases stayed unmatched. Per the germline V gene, CDR1 is SEHNR and CDR2 is FQNEAQ (reference sequence). The chain's CDR3 is CASSPRLAAHNEQFF. The CDR3 DNA reads as TGTGCCAGCAGCCCCCGACTAGCGGCACACAATGAGCAGTTCTTC.

The chain uses TRBV7-8 and TRBJ2-7; D is unclear. This CDR3 contains 12 residues. CDR1 is SGHVS and CDR2 is FQNEAQ in the germline V gene. The ends were cut back, 2 bases at V and 3 bases at J, with 5 bases in the middle. The CDR3 region has the DNA TGTGCCAGCAGCTTAAGTAACTACGAGCAGTACTTC. It encodes CASSLSNYEQYF. The variable domain in full, completed from reference TRBV7-8 and TRBJ2-7, reads GAGVSQSPRYKVAKRGQDVALRCDPISGHVSLFWYQQALGQGPEFLTYFQNEAQLDKSGLPSDRFFAERPEGSVSTLKIQRTQQEDSAVYLCASSLSNYEQYFGPGTRLTVT.

The chain uses TRBV28 and TRBJ1-4; D remains unclear. V gave up 6 bases and J gave up 8 bases, with 25 bases separating them. Germline lookup yields CDR1 MDHEN and CDR2 SYDVKM. The CDR3 length is 17 residues. CDR3 coding DNA: TGTGCCAGCAGCCAACTCCCCCGGACGGGATACGAAGAAAAACTGTTTTTT. Protein sequence: CASSQLPRTGYEEKLFF.

The V and J genes are TRBV30 and TRBJ2-1; 8 bases agree with TRBD2. Looked up from germline, CDR1 is GTSNPN and CDR2 is SVGIG (reference sequence). The V segment lost 4 bases and the J segment 9 bases; nucleotides outside the gene matches: 14. This CDR3 is built from 15 residues. CDR3 residues: CAWTERETGHSEQFF. CDR3 in DNA: TGTGCCTGGACGGAGCGGGAGACAGGTCATAGTGAGCAGTTCTTC. The full variable domain, completed using reference TRBV30 and TRBJ2-1, is SQTIHQWPATLVQPVGSPLSLECTVEGTSNPNLYWYRQAAGRGLQLLFYSVGIGQISSEVPQNLSASRPQDRQFILSSKKLLLSDSGFYLCAWTERETGHSEQFFGPGTRLTVL.

This sequence joins TRBV11-2 and TRBJ2-2; 13 bases fit TRBD2. This CDR3 has 17 amino acids. Germline CDR1 and CDR2: SGHAT and FQNNGV. V dropped 4 bases and J dropped 5; count of bases not matched to a gene: 7. The CDR3 region is CASSSQLTSGRTGELFF. CDR3 coding DNA: TGTGCCAGCAGCTCCCAGCTGACTAGCGGGAGGACCGGGGAGCTGTTTTTT.